The 21 T cell receptor beta chains below were found in one sample sequenced in a study of a mutant IDH1 vaccine in newly diagnosed glioma. These TCRs are of unknown antigen specificity. Generated by immunoSEQ multiplex PCR, the TCRdb table keeps only in-frame clones and is missing some. The sample has some 33,000 clones, about three fifths seen once. Noted time point: week 5, during vaccination. What each vaccine dose contained was 300 ug of mutant IDH1 20-mer peptide, accompanied by topical imiquimod. Specimen: PBMCs, collected from a glioma patient whose treatment included an IDH1 peptide vaccine. Receptor source: a woman aged 18 to 35 with glioma.

The chain joins TRBV21-1 to TRBJ2-5; the DNA was not compared with TRBD1, the D call given in the table. TRBV21-1 is annotated as a pseudogene. The CDR3 runs to 16 residues. This CDR3 is CASTTNTRTGEETQYF. The DNA of the CDR3 is TGTGCCAGCACCACCAACACCCGGACAGGGGAAGAGACCCAGTACTTC.

The chain has TRBV4-3 and TRBJ2-3; D is possibly TRBD1 (5 bases). The germline V gene encodes CDR1 LGHNA and CDR2 YSLEER. V was trimmed by 0 bases and J by 2 bases, leaving 9 bases between them. CDR3 length equals 15 residues. In nucleotides, the CDR3 is TGCGCCAGCAGCCAAGAAGGCAGGGTCACAGATACGCAGTATTTT. This translates into CASSQEGRVTDTQYF.

The chain recombines TRBV25-1 with TRBJ1-1; a weak D match, TRBD1 (6 bases). Trimming took off 1 base at V and 3 bases at J, with 12 bases between the two ends. CDR1 is MGHDK, CDR2 SYGVNS, per germline. The CDR3 has 15 residues. CDR3 protein: CASSEWTRGDTEAFF. The CDR3 coding sequence is TGTGCCAGCAGTGAATGGACGAGGGGGGACACTGAAGCTTTCTTT.

CDR3 amino acids: CASSLEVQPQHF. Written as DNA, the CDR3 is TGTGCCAGCAGTTTGGAGGTTCAGCCCCAGCATTTT. The gene calls are TRBV28 and TRBJ1-5, with D uncertain. Per germline, CDR1 MDHEN and CDR2 SYDVKM. The CDR3 spans 12 residues. V lost 3 bases and J 6 bases, leaving 6 bases between the germline ends.

V gene TRBV14 combines with J gene TRBJ1-2; 10 bases match TRBD1. The CDR3 is 14 amino acids. V trimming: 3 bases; J trimming: 8 bases; junction bases outside the gene matches: 6. The germline V gene has CDR1 SGHDN and CDR2 FVKESK. This chain's CDR3 is CASSQTGGAEGYTF. The CDR3 bases are TGTGCCAGCAGCCAGACAGGGGGCGCGGAAGGCTACACCTTC. The entire variable domain, with the rest obtained from reference TRBV14 and TRBJ1-2, is as follows: EAGVTQFPSHSVIEKGQTVTLRCDPISGHDNLYWYRRVMGKEIKFLLHFVKESKQDESGMPNNRFLAERTGGTYSTLKVQPAELEDSGVYFCASSQTGGAEGYTFGSGTRLTVV.

This chain joins TRBV5-4 and TRBJ1-2; D is unresolved. The CDR3 loop spans 13 amino acids. Germline assignment: CDR1 SGHNT and CDR2 YYREEE (reference sequence). V lost 1 base, J lost 4 bases, and 8 bases lay in between. CDR3 nucleotide sequence: TGTGCCAGCAGCTTGTTTCAGCGCTATGGCTACACCTTC. Amino acid sequence: CASSLFQRYGYTF.

V is TRBV28 and J is TRBJ2-7; weak D call: TRBD2 (6 bases). The CDR3 covers 16 residues. Germline values: CDR1 MDHEN, CDR2 SYDVKM. V lost 4 bases and J lost 1, with 17 bases in between. CDR3 bases: TGTGCCAGCAGTTGGGACCGGGACCGGGGGTCCTACGAGCAGTACTTC. Protein sequence: CASSWDRDRGSYEQYF.

The CDR3 sequence: CASSSPVGRERNEQFF. CDR3 DNA: TGTGCCAGCAGCTCCCCCGTCGGGCGGGAGAGAAATGAGCAGTTCTTC. The genes are TRBV7-6 and TRBJ2-1; 7 nucleotides line up with TRBD2. CDR1 SGHVS and CDR2 FNYEAQ come from the germline V gene. After removal of 4 bases from V and 7 bases from J, the junction contained 13 bases not matched to a gene. The length of the CDR3 is 16 residues.

The chain links TRBV19 to TRBJ2-7; unclear D gene. The germline CDR1 and CDR2 sequences are LNHDA and SQIVND (reference sequence). The CDR3 contains 14 residues. V dropped 6 bases and J dropped 3 bases, with 15 bases sitting between them. CDR3 nucleotides: TGTGCCAGTAGCTGGACGGTCAAGAACTACGAGCAGTACTTC. Its protein is CASSWTVKNYEQYF.

This clone is medium-sized. The CDR3 reads CASRRDRNTEAFF. The CDR3 region has the DNA TGTGCCAGCCGCCGGGACAGGAACACTGAAGCTTTCTTT. The rearrangement links TRBV7-8 to TRBJ1-1; 7 nucleotides agree with TRBD1. This CDR3 is built from 13 residues. CDR1 is SGHVS and CDR2 is FQNEAQ in the germline V gene. Trimming removed 8 bases from V and 1 base from J; junction bases left unmatched: 4.

CDR3 coding DNA: TGTGCCAGTAGCACGGGACAGGGGTACGGTCAGCCCCAGCATTTT. Translation: CASSTGQGYGQPQHF. The rearrangement links TRBV19 to TRBJ1-5, with TRBD1 matching over 10 bases. Losses at the gene ends were 6 bases for V and 6 bases for J; bases not matched to a gene: 8. Germline V lookup: CDR1 LNHDA, CDR2 SQIVND (reference sequence). The CDR3 is made up of 15 amino acids.

This clone was counted a few times. V usage is TRBV19 and J usage is TRBJ2-7, with 8 bases matching TRBD1. J lost 5 bases, V lost 5 bases, and 11 bases had no gene match. The CDR3 has 15 residues. Germline V gene data show CDR1 as LNHDA and CDR2 as SQIVND (reference sequence). In nucleotides, the CDR3 is TGTGCCAGTAGTGTAAACAACAGGGGGATCCACGAGCAGTACTTC. Protein sequence: CASSVNNRGIHEQYF.

The rearrangement uses TRBV5-6 and TRBJ1-5; a possible D gene is TRBD1 (5 bases). Germline CDR1 SGHDT, CDR2 YYEEEE. V was pared by 0 bases and J by 1 base, with 11 bases between. The CDR3 is 16 residues long. CDR3 coding DNA: TGTGCCAGCAGCTTGGGAGGGCAGGGAAGCAATCAGCCCCAGCATTTT. Protein sequence: CASSLGGQGSNQPQHF.

This chain links TRBV7-6 with TRBJ1-2; perhaps TRBD1 as D (5 bases). Germline lookup yields CDR1 SGHVS and CDR2 FNYEAQ. V lost 4 bases and J lost 4, with 22 bases in between. The CDR3 is 17 residues long. The CDR3 reads CASSSRPGGFSAYGYTF. CDR3 coding DNA: TGTGCCAGCAGCTCCCGGCCCGGGGGTTTCTCGGCCTATGGCTACACCTTC.

DNA for the CDR3: TGTGCCAGCAGTTACTCCTACCGACAGTCCCAAGAGACCCAGTACTTC. It is translated as CASSYSYRQSQETQYF. This chain uses TRBV6-6 with TRBJ2-5, with D possibly TRBD1 on 5 matching bases. This CDR3 is built from 16 residues. Germline CDR1 MNHNY, CDR2 SVGAGI (reference sequence). V shed 0 bases and J shed 1 base, with 12 bases lying between them.

The gene calls are TRBV5-1 and TRBJ2-7, with D possibly called TRBD1 or TRBD2 (5 bases each). Looked up from germline, CDR1 is SGHRS and CDR2 is YFSETQ. Trimming shortened V by 7 bases and J by 0 bases, and 17 bases separated the two germline ends. The CDR3 is 15 amino acids. CDR3 DNA: TGCGCCAGCCACCCGAACGGGGCTAGCTCCTACGAGCAGTACTTC. This codes for CASHPNGASSYEQYF.

The chain couples TRBV29-1 to TRBJ2-5; TRBD2 agrees at 8 bases. The CDR3 length is 13 residues. In germline, CDR1 is SQVTM, CDR2 ANQGSEA. J lost 4 bases, V lost 5 bases, and 6 bases had no gene match. The DNA of the CDR3 is TGCAGCGTTAGCGGGAGAGGAGTAGAGACCCAGTACTTC. Its protein is CSVSGRGVETQYF.

The chain joins TRBV12-5 to TRBJ1-4; D uncertain. The V end lost 1 base, the J end lost 8 bases, and 2 bases lay between the germline ends. The germline V gene encodes CDR1 LGHNT and CDR2 FRNRAP. The CDR3 runs to 11 residues. The CDR3 is CASGLGEKLFF. The DNA of the CDR3 is TGTGCTAGTGGTTTGGGAGAAAAACTGTTTTTT.

V is TRBV6-6 and J is TRBJ2-1; D is tentatively TRBD1 or TRBD2 (5 bases each). Trimming stripped 2 bases from V and 6 bases from J, with 5 bases between. The CDR3 is 12 amino acids. Germline V gene lookup returns CDR1 MNHNY and CDR2 SVGAGI (reference sequence). CDR3 in amino acids: CASSYGGNEQFF. The CDR3 coding sequence is TGTGCCAGCAGTTACGGGGGCAATGAGCAGTTCTTC.

V gene TRBV29-1 combines with J gene TRBJ1-5; D is possibly TRBD1 (6 bases). The V end was cut by 4 bases, the J end by 8 bases, with 18 bases between. CDR1 is SQVTM and CDR2 is ANQGSEA in the germline V gene. The CDR3 is made up of 14 amino acids. In nucleotides, the CDR3 is TGCAGCGTTGGACTCACAGGGACTTCTGAGCCCCAGCATTTT. It encodes CSVGLTGTSEPQHF.

The chain links TRBV18 to TRBJ1-2; D is uncertain. The CDR3 loop spans 14 amino acids. V lost 0 bases and J lost 4, with 9 bases in between. The germline V gene encodes CDR1 KGHSH and CDR2 LQKENI. This CDR3 is CASSPPAGLYGYTF. The CDR3 DNA reads as TGTGCCAGCTCACCACCGGCAGGACTCTATGGCTACACCTTC.